Below, 19 T cell receptor beta chains from the same sample are listed, as sequenced in a study of blood T cell repertoires in COVID-19. Libraries were prepared by immunoSEQ multiplex PCR; TCRdb keeps only in-frame clonotypes and omits some of them. Here the sample spans 200,000 or so clones, roughly nine tenths being singletons. Sample: peripheral blood. The receptors originated from a woman aged 45-59 years with acute or convalescent COVID-19.

This chain links TRBV11-3 with TRBJ2-1, with D possibly matching TRBD1 (5 bases). There are 13 residues in the CDR3. Trimming pared 5 bases from V and 3 bases from J, leaving 8 bases between. Per germline, CDR1 SGHNT and CDR2 YENEEA. CDR3 DNA: TGTGCCAGCAGCGTCCAGGGCTACAATGAGCAGTTCTTC. Protein sequence: CASSVQGYNEQFF.

The chain recombines TRBV7-8 with TRBJ2-5; D perhaps matches TRBD2 (6 bases). Trimming shortened V by 3 bases and J by 4 bases, and 12 bases separated the two germline ends. The CDR3 is 14 amino acids. CDR1 SGHVS and CDR2 FQNEAQ come from the germline V gene. The CDR3 here is CASSFPGLIETQYF. The CDR3 DNA reads TGTGCCAGCAGCTTCCCGGGACTCATAGAGACCCAGTACTTC.

J is TRBJ2-1 and V is TRBV27, with TRBD1 as a possible D gene (5 bases). There are 17 residues in the CDR3. The V gene lost 6 bases and the J gene lost 2 bases, with 20 bases spanning the gap. Germline V gene lookup returns CDR1 MNHEY and CDR2 SMNVEV (reference sequence). The CDR3 loop is CASSTPTIGVAYNEQFF. CDR3 DNA sequence: TGTGCCAGCAGCACACCCACGATAGGGGTGGCCTACAATGAGCAGTTCTTC.

This clone was counted a single time. V is TRBV30 and J is TRBJ1-1; TRBD1 might be the D (5 bases). Looked up from germline, CDR1 is GTSNPN and CDR2 is SVGIG (reference sequence). Trimming left V 3 bases short and J 2 bases short, with 10 bases between. The length of the CDR3 is 13 residues. DNA of the CDR3: TGTGCCTGGAGGAAGGGGTTAAACACTGAAGCTTTCTTT. It translates to CAWRKGLNTEAFF.

This chain links TRBV11-3 with TRBJ2-1; 12 bases map to TRBD2. CDR1 and CDR2 (germline): SGHNT, YENEEA. J lost 8 bases, V lost 5 bases, and 4 bases had no gene match. The CDR3 length is 14 residues. The CDR3 DNA reads as TGTGCCAGCAGCCTAGCGGGGGGGCCGCATGAGCAGTTCTTC. Its protein product is CASSLAGGPHEQFF.

V is TRBV6-5 and J is TRBJ2-7; maybe TRBD1 (6 bases). The CDR3 has 15 residues. Germline CDR1 is MNHEY and CDR2 is SVGAGI. The V and J ends lost 5 bases and 3 bases respectively, with 17 bases between them. CDR3 nucleotides: TGTGCCAGCAGTAATTGGGGCAGGGGTGGCTACGAGCAGTACTTC. Its translation: CASSNWGRGGYEQYF.

The V call is TRBV6-5, the J call TRBJ2-1; 8 nucleotides agree with TRBD1. There are 15 residues in the CDR3. Trimming removed 6 bases from V and 5 bases from J; junction bases left unmatched: 9. Germline V gives CDR1 MNHEY, CDR2 SVGAGI. CDR3 sequence: CASRREDRVNNEQFF. The CDR3 DNA sequence: TGTGCCAGCAGACGAGAGGACAGGGTTAACAATGAGCAGTTCTTC.

CDR3 loop: CASSEDEGLGFETQYF. The CDR3 DNA is TGTGCCAGCAGTGAAGACGAGGGCTTAGGGTTCGAGACCCAGTACTTC. The chain combines TRBV6-1 with TRBJ2-5; D might be TRBD2 (5 bases). The CDR3 sequence is 16 residues long. CDR1 is MNHNS, CDR2 SASEGT, per germline. V lost 1 base, J lost 5 bases, and 17 bases lay in between.

CDR3 coding DNA: TGTGCCAGCAGCTCCCGACTAGCGGGGTACCTCCTTGTCCACGAGCAGTACTTC. Translated: CASSSRLAGYLLVHEQYF. The chain carries TRBV7-2 and TRBJ2-7; 11 bases map to TRBD2. Germline-derived CDR1 and CDR2 are SGHTA and FQGNSA. The CDR3 has 18 residues. V shed 4 bases, J shed 5 bases, and the junction held 16 bases outside the gene matches.

The chain carries TRBV3-1 (or the pseudogene TRBV3-2) and TRBJ2-2, with 8 bases matching TRBD2. The CDR3 length is 14 residues. Germline CDR1 LGHDT, CDR2 YNNKEL (reference sequence). V was pared by 9 bases and J by 4 bases, with 7 bases of the junction left unmatched. CDR3: CASQAGDGTGELFF. DNA of the CDR3: TGTGCCAGTCAAGCGGGAGACGGCACCGGGGAGCTGTTTTTT.

The chain couples TRBV6-4 to TRBJ2-3; tentative D call: TRBD2 (6 bases). The germline V and J ends were trimmed by 8 bases and 1 base, with 16 bases remaining between them. This CDR3 region has 15 residues. Germline loops: CDR1 MRHNA, CDR2 SNTAGT. This CDR3 reads CASPLLGGGTDTQYF. The CDR3 nucleotides read TGTGCCAGCCCTCTACTTGGCGGGGGCACAGATACGCAGTATTTT.

The chain uses TRBV24-1 and TRBJ1-2; 7 positions match TRBD1. Trimming took 3 bases from V and 8 from J; bases not matched to a gene: 11. The CDR3 spans 15 residues. From germline, CDR1 is KGHDR and CDR2 SFDVKD. CDR3 sequence: CATSDRDSLGGGYTF. The CDR3 region has the DNA TGTGCCACCAGTGATCGGGACAGCCTTGGGGGAGGCTACACCTTC.

The chain uses TRBV6-1 and TRBJ1-2, with D perhaps matching TRBD1 (5 bases). The CDR3 totals 13 residues. In germline, CDR1 is MNHNS, CDR2 SASEGT. V was cut by 3 bases and J by 8 bases, with 13 bases left in between. CDR3 sequence (DNA): TGTGCCAGCAGTGAGGTCCAGGGTAGGGGCTACACCTTC. It codes for CASSEVQGRGYTF.

J is TRBJ2-3 and V is TRBV9; 7 bases map to TRBD2. V shed 3 bases and J 1 base; nucleotides not matched to a gene: 11. The length of the CDR3 is 17 residues. The germline CDR1 and CDR2 sequences are SGDLS and YYNGEE. Here the CDR3 DNA reads TGTGCCAGCAGCGGTCCTGGGGGACGGGAGGGCACAGATACGCAGTATTTT. As protein: CASSGPGGREGTDTQYF.

The chain has TRBV7-5 and TRBJ1-1; no DNA check was done on the table's D call, TRBD1. TRBV7-5 is a recognized pseudogene. The CDR3 extends over 16 amino acids. CDR3 in amino acids: CVRSLRAMDRGTEAFF. CDR3 DNA sequence: TGTGTCAGAAGCTTAAGGGCCATGGACAGGGGGACTGAAGCTTTCTTT.

This clone was counted between two and nine times. The chain joins TRBV9 to TRBJ2-2; D uncertain. V was trimmed by 1 base and J by 7 bases, leaving 8 bases between them. Germline V gene sequence: CDR1 SGDLS, CDR2 YYNGEE. The CDR3 length is 13 residues. Here the CDR3 reads CASSVNSGGELFF. CDR3 nucleotide sequence: TGTGCCAGCAGCGTAAACTCCGGCGGGGAGCTGTTTTTT. Based on the CDR3 plus reference TRBV9 and TRBJ2-2, the full variable domain is DSGVTQTPKHLITATGQRVTLRCSPRSGDLSVYWYQQSLDQGLQFLIQYYNGEERAKGNILERFSAQQFPDLHSELNLSSLELGDSALYFCASSVNSGGELFFGEGSRLTVL.

This rearrangement joins TRBV18 to TRBJ2-1; TRBD2 might be the D (5 bases). With 1 base removed from V and 0 bases from J, the gap between germline ends came to 22 bases. The length of the CDR3 is 20 residues. Germline lookup yields CDR1 KGHSH and CDR2 LQKENI. CDR3 loop: CASSPLGGLGTRSSYNEQFF. CDR3 bases: TGTGCCAGCTCACCACTCGGCGGGCTCGGAACTCGAAGCTCCTACAATGAGCAGTTCTTC.

The chain links TRBV7-8 to TRBJ2-7; TRBD2 matches at 10 bases. CDR1 SGHVS and CDR2 FQNEAQ come from the germline V gene. Trimming cost V 3 bases and J 3 bases; bases outside gene matches: 2. This CDR3 is built from 14 residues. The CDR3 nucleotides read TGTGCCAGCAGCTTGGCTAGCGGGAGCTACGAGCAGTACTTC. Its protein product is CASSLASGSYEQYF.

The V call is TRBV6-5, the J call TRBJ2-4, with 11 bases aligning to TRBD2. Germline lookup yields CDR1 MNHEY and CDR2 SVGAGI. With V trimmed by 3 bases and J by 4 bases, 5 bases remained unmatched. This CDR3 comprises 16 residues. As DNA, the CDR3 is TGTGCCAGCAGTTATCGGACTAGCGGGCCAAAAAACATTCAGTACTTC. It translates to CASSYRTSGPKNIQYF.